Below are 28 T cell receptor beta chains sequenced from a single sample in a study of T cells in Graves' hyperthyroidism and ophthalmopathy. RNA transcripts served as the template for amplifying TCR beta CDR3 regions. First-round RT-PCR of the TCR CDR3 relied on the HTBI primer set. Each CDR3 protein gets one entry after TCRdb re-called the multiplex PCR reads with MiXCR. The sample has approximately 100,000 distinct CDR3 sequences; 35% to 50% are singletons. Sample: peripheral blood or thyroid tissue (not recorded which). These receptors all come from a woman aged 25-40 years with Graves' hyperthyroidism.

The chain carries TRBV24-1 and TRBJ2-2, with TRBD2 matching over 11 bases. With 4 bases clipped from V and 4 bases from J, the junction kept 4 bases outside the gene matches. There are 16 residues in the CDR3. Germline loops: CDR1 KGHDR, CDR2 SFDVKD. DNA of the CDR3: TGTGCCACCAGTGACTGGACTAGCGGGCCCACCGGGGAGCTGTTTTTT. Encoded protein: CATSDWTSGPTGELFF.

This clonotype has a handful of counts. The chain uses TRBV28 and TRBJ1-2; maybe TRBD1 (6 bases). The CDR3 consists of 13 residues. Germline CDR1 is MDHEN and CDR2 is SYDVKM. With 11 bases removed from V and 7 bases from J, the gap between germline ends came to 20 bases. The CDR3 here is CASGSRGFSGYTF. In DNA, the CDR3 is TGTGCCTCGGGGAGCAGGGGATTTAGTGGCTACACCTTC.

This clonotype was recorded many times. V and J are TRBV5-1 and TRBJ2-6; TRBD2 matches 12 bases. The J segment lost 2 bases and the V segment lost 4 bases, leaving 7 bases of the junction unmatched. The CDR3 totals 18 residues. CDR1 SGHRS and CDR2 YFSETQ come from the germline V gene. The CDR3: CASSPWTSGNTGANVLTF. CDR3 DNA: TGCGCCAGCAGCCCCTGGACTAGCGGGAATACTGGGGCCAACGTCCTGACTTTC.

V usage is TRBV20-1 and J usage is TRBJ1-5; no definite D call. CDR3 length: 13 amino acids. Germline V gene lookup returns CDR1 DFQATT and CDR2 SNEGSKA (reference sequence). Trimming took 0 bases from V and 14 from J, leaving 17 bases between them. In DNA form, the CDR3 reads TGCAGTGCTAGAGATGGCGGGAGAAGTTCCGAGCATTTT. Translation: CSARDGGRSSEHF.

This sequence joins TRBV10-3 and TRBJ1-5, with 9 bases identical to TRBD1. Germline V lookup: CDR1 ENHRY, CDR2 SYGVKD. V was clipped by 10 bases and J by 0 bases; unmatched bases: 16. This CDR3 comprises 18 residues. The CDR3 is CATIHRDREPYSNQPQHF. Here the CDR3 DNA reads TGTGCCACGATACACCGGGACAGGGAACCATATAGCAATCAGCCCCAGCATTTT.

Ten or more counts support this clonotype. The V gene is TRBV6-6, the J gene TRBJ1-1; TRBD1 agrees at 7 bases. The CDR3 extends over 14 amino acids. J gave up 1 base and V 6 bases, and 5 bases lay outside the gene matches. The germline gives CDR1 MNHNY, CDR2 SVGAGI (reference sequence). CDR3 protein: CASSRQGENTEAFF. The DNA of the CDR3 is TGTGCCAGCAGCCGACAGGGTGAGAACACTGAAGCTTTCTTT.

The V call is TRBV10-3, the J call TRBJ2-3; TRBD2 matches 8 bases. V trimming: 11 bases; J trimming: 2 bases; junction bases outside the gene matches: 12. The CDR3 loop spans 15 amino acids. Germline CDR1 is ENHRY and CDR2 is SYGVKD. The CDR3 coding sequence is TGTGCCGTGGGGCGGCGGGAGGCTACCACAGATACGCAGTATTTT. It encodes CAVGRREATTDTQYF.

On this clonotype: At one of its ends the junction is not consistent with the germline gene, which may arise from a read error. This sequence joins TRBV7-6 and TRBJ2-2; D gene unclear. The CDR3 consists of 16 residues. From germline, CDR1 is SGHVS and CDR2 FNYEAQ. The CDR3 sequence: CASTLGPGLNTGELFF. The CDR3 coding sequence is TGTGCCAGCACCTTAGGGCCAGGCCTGAACACCGGGGAGCTGTTTTTT.

Many counts were recorded for this clonotype. The V gene is TRBV4-1, the J gene TRBJ1-2, with D hard to call. The CDR3 loop spans 16 amino acids. Between the trimmed V and J ends, which lost 2 bases and 0 bases, there was a span of 13 bases. Germline-derived CDR1 and CDR2 are MGHRA and YSYEKL. Here the CDR3 reads CASSQRFGLTNYGYTF. CDR3 nucleotides: TGCGCCAGCAGCCAACGATTTGGGTTAACTAACTATGGCTACACCTTC.

This clonotype was detected ten times or more. V gene TRBV28 combines with J gene TRBJ1-4; weak D call: TRBD1 (6 bases). The CDR3 runs 16 residues. Germline V gives CDR1 MDHEN, CDR2 SYDVKM. V dropped 10 bases and J dropped 0 bases, with 18 bases sitting between them. The chain's CDR3 is CAIKGGTLATNEKLFF. The DNA of the CDR3 is TGTGCCATCAAGGGGGGAACCTTAGCAACTAATGAAAAACTGTTTTTT.

A word on this clonotype: One end of the junction fails to match germline, which may point to a read error. This chain uses TRBV7-9 with TRBJ2-6, with D possibly called TRBD1 or TRBD2 (5 bases each). This CDR3 contains 15 residues. The germline V gene encodes CDR1 SEHNR and CDR2 FQNEAQ (reference sequence). CDR3 loop: CASGLGSAGADVRTF. Written as DNA, the CDR3 is TGTGCCAGCGGCTTAGGGAGCGCTGGGGCCGACGTCCGGACTTTC.

This clonotype was seen just once. The V gene is TRBV7-9, the J gene TRBJ1-3; tentative D call: TRBD1 (6 bases). The CDR3 loop spans 15 amino acids. Trimming left V 1 base short and J 8 bases short, with 15 bases between. Germline CDR1 is SEHNR and CDR2 is FQNEAQ (reference sequence). DNA for the CDR3: TGTGCCAGCAGCTTAGGTGGACAGTATGGCTACACCATATATTTT. It specifies CASSLGGQYGYTIYF.

The sample holds many counts of this clonotype. The J gene is TRBJ1-5, the V gene TRBV7-9; D ambiguous. The germline V gene encodes CDR1 SEHNR and CDR2 FQNEAQ (reference sequence). V dropped 1 base and J dropped 9 bases, with 10 bases sitting between them. The CDR3 runs 13 residues. In DNA form, the CDR3 reads TGTGCCAGCAGCTTAGGTCGCGAACGGCCCCAGCATTTT. It specifies CASSLGRERPQHF.

This clonotype was picked up many times. V and J are TRBV27 and TRBJ2-7; unclear D gene. Trimming left V 10 bases short and J 0 bases short, with 13 bases between. CDR1 and CDR2 from the germline V gene are MNHEY and SMNVEV (reference sequence). This CDR3 spans 13 amino acids. CDR3 sequence (DNA): TGTGCCACCACGGATGGCGACTCCTACGAGCAGTACTTC. Its translation: CATTDGDSYEQYF.

The V and J genes are TRBV7-8 and TRBJ2-5; 12 nucleotides align to TRBD2. V lost 1 base, J lost 5 bases, and 8 bases stayed unmatched. This CDR3 is 17 amino acids long. Germline V lookup: CDR1 SGHVS, CDR2 FQNEAQ. The CDR3 here is CASSLETSGRRRETQYF. The CDR3 DNA reads TGTGCCAGCAGCTTAGAGACTAGCGGGAGAAGGCGGGAGACCCAGTACTTC. The whole variable domain, remainder taken from reference TRBV7-8 and TRBJ2-5, is GAGVSQSPRYKVAKRGQDVALRCDPISGHVSLFWYQQALGQGPEFLTYFQNEAQLDKSGLPSDRFFAERPEGSVSTLKIQRTQQEDSAVYLCASSLETSGRRRETQYFGPGTRLLVL.

By proportion, this clonotype is medium-sized. The chain employs TRBV7-9 and TRBJ2-5, with D unresolved. Germline CDR1 SEHNR, CDR2 FQNEAQ (reference sequence). This CDR3 has 16 amino acids. V lost 4 bases and J 5 bases, leaving 20 bases between the germline ends. The CDR3 DNA reads as TGTGCCAGCAGCTCGCCGGTGGGCCACCCCGGGGAGACCCAGTACTTC. It yields the protein CASSSPVGHPGETQYF.

This clonotype was counted many times. This rearrangement joins TRBV10-3 to TRBJ1-5; 7 bases are shared with TRBD1. In germline, CDR1 is ENHRY, CDR2 SYGVKD. The CDR3 is 12 amino acids. Trimming at V came to 7 bases and at J to 10 bases, leaving 7 bases not matched to a gene. The CDR3, as DNA: TGTGCCATCAAGGGGGCCCAGGGTCCCCAGCATTTT. Translating gives CAIKGAQGPQHF.

This clonotype was seen repeatedly, ten times or more. The gene calls are TRBV7-8 and TRBJ2-7; D might be TRBD1 or TRBD2, each matching 5 bases. V dropped 1 base and J dropped 3 bases, with 13 bases sitting between them. The CDR3 contains 15 residues. Germline V gives CDR1 SGHVS, CDR2 FQNEAQ. DNA of the CDR3: TGTGCCAGCAGCTTAGATGGTTATGGGGGCTACGAGCAGTACTTC. Its protein product is CASSLDGYGGYEQYF.

V and J are TRBV7-3 and TRBJ2-7, with 7 bases that match TRBD2. CDR1 is SGHTA, CDR2 FQGTGA, per germline. The V segment lost 5 bases and the J segment 4 bases; nucleotides outside the gene matches: 5. This CDR3 is 13 amino acids long. For the CDR3, the DNA is TGTGCCAGCAGCACCGGGAGGACGTACGAGCAGTACTTC. Its translation is CASSTGRTYEQYF.

CDR3 protein: CSAYGYTF. DNA of the CDR3: TGCAGTGCTTATGGCTACACCTTC. The J gene is TRBJ1-2, the V gene TRBV20-1; D is undetermined. V gave up 5 bases and J gave up 5 bases, with 0 bases separating them. This CDR3 has 8 amino acids. Germline assignment: CDR1 DFQATT and CDR2 SNEGSKA (reference sequence).

This clonotype occurred many times. The rearrangement links TRBV7-2 to TRBJ1-3, with TRBD1 matching over 9 bases. This CDR3 comprises 14 residues. Germline CDR1 is SGHTA and CDR2 is FQGNSA. J was trimmed by 9 bases and V by 4 bases; bases with no gene match: 7. The CDR3: CASSWDRVGFTIYF. The CDR3 region has the DNA TGTGCCAGCAGCTGGGACAGGGTGGGATTCACCATATATTTT.

This clonotype was picked up many times. This chain links TRBV19 with TRBJ1-5, with D possibly being TRBD1 (5 bases). V dropped 5 bases and J dropped 2 bases, with 13 bases sitting between them. Germline V gives CDR1 LNHDA, CDR2 SQIVND (reference sequence). The CDR3 length is 15 residues. The CDR3 bases are TGTGCCAGTAGTCAAACGGGGGTTGGCAATCAGCCCCAGCATTTT. This codes for CASSQTGVGNQPQHF.

V is TRBV7-6 and J is TRBJ1-5; the D gene is possibly TRBD1 (6 bases). Germline lookup yields CDR1 SGHVS and CDR2 FNYEAQ. The CDR3 loop spans 15 amino acids. Trimming left V 6 bases short and J 5 bases short, with 17 bases between. CDR3 residues: CASREGGFGDQPQHF. The CDR3 DNA is TGTGCCAGCAGGGAGGGGGGGTTCGGCGATCAGCCCCAGCATTTT. The entire variable domain, with the rest obtained from reference TRBV7-6 and TRBJ1-5, is as follows: GAGVSQSPRYKVTKRGQDVALRCDPISGHVSLYWYRQALGQGPEFLTYFNYEAQQDKSGLPNDRFSAERPEGSISTLTIQRTEQRDSAMYRCASREGGFGDQPQHFGDGTRLSIL.

This clonotype has just a few counts. V gene TRBV12-3 or TRBV12-4 combines with J gene TRBJ1-3, with D uncertain. V lost 7 bases and J 6 bases, leaving 13 bases between the germline ends. This CDR3 has 13 residues. CDR3 in DNA: TGTGCCAGCACCTTCAATCCCAAAAACACCATATATTTT. Amino acids: CASTFNPKNTIYF.

With regard to this clonotype: This may be a read error, as it is one base from a much larger clone. The chain joins TRBV2 to TRBJ1-5, with unresolved D. Germline V gene data show CDR1 as SNHLY and CDR2 as FYNNEI. The CDR3 spans 12 residues. The CDR3 spells CANSSSNQPQHF. Here the CDR3 DNA reads TGTGCCAACAGTTCCAGTAATCAGCCCCAGCATTTT.

The table lists this clonotype with many counts. This rearrangement joins TRBV11-2 to TRBJ1-1; the D is unclear. The CDR3 has 14 residues. Germline CDR1 SGHAT, CDR2 FQNNGV. V shed 2 bases and J shed 4 bases, with 11 bases lying between them. CDR3 DNA: TGTGCCAGCAGCTTATCGACGGGCGGCACTGAAGCTTTCTTT. It encodes CASSLSTGGTEAFF.

This clonotype was recorded many times. The chain combines TRBV5-8 with TRBJ2-7, with TRBD1 identical over 8 bases. This CDR3 is 17 amino acids long. Germline V gene lookup returns CDR1 SGHTS and CDR2 YDEGEE. Unmatched junction bases numbered 15, after V lost 1 base and J lost 6 bases. CDR3 nucleotide sequence: TGTGCCAGCAGCTTGTCAGGGGGCCTCTTTTCAGGTCGCGAGCAGTACTTC. As protein: CASSLSGGLFSGREQYF.

This clonotype has just a few counts. A much larger clone lies a single base off, so this may be a read error. The J gene is TRBJ1-5, the V gene TRBV10-3, with a tentative D call TRBD1 (6 bases). The CDR3 is made up of 14 amino acids. Germline lookup yields CDR1 ENHRY and CDR2 SYGVKD. The CDR3 here is CASSYGGRNQPRHF. As DNA, the CDR3 is TGTGCCAGCAGTTATGGGGGCCGCAATCAGCCCCGGCATTTT.